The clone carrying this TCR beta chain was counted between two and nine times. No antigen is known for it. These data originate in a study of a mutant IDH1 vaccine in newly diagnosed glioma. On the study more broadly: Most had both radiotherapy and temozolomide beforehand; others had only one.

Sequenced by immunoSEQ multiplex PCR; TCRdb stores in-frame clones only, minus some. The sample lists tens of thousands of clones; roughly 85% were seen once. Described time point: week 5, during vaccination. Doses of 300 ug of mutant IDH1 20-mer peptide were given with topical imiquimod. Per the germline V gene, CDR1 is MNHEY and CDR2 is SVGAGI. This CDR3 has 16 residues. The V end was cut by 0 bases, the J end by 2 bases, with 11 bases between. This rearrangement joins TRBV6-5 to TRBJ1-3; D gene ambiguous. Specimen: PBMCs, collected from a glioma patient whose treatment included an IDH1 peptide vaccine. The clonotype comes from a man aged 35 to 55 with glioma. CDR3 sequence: CASSYSMRGTGNTIYF. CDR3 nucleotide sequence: TGTGCCAGCAGTTACTCGATGAGAGGTACTGGAAACACCATATATTTT.